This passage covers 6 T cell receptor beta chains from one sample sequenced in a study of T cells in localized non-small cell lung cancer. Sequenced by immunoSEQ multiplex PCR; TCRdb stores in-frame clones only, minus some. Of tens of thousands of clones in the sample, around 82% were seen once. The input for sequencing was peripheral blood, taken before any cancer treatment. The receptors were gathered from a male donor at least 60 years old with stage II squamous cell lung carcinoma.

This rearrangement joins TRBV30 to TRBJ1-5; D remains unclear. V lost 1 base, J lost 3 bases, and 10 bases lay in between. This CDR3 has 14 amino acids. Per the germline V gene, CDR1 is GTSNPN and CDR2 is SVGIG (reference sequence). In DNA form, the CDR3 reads TGTGCCTGGAGTGCGGATGGGAACAATCAGCCCCAGCATTTT. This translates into CAWSADGNNQPQHF.

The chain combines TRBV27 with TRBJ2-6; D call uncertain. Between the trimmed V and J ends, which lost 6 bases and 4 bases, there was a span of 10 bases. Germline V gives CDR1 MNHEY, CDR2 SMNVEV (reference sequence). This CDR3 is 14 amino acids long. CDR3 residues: CASRVQFGANVLTF. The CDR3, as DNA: TGTGCCAGCAGAGTACAATTCGGGGCCAACGTCCTGACTTTC.

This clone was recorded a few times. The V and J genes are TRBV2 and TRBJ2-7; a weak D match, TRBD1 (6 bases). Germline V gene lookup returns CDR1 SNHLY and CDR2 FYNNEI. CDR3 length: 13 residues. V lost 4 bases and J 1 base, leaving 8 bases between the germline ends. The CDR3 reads CASSVGGSYEQYF. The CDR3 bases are TGTGCCAGCAGTGTAGGGGGTTCCTACGAGCAGTACTTC.

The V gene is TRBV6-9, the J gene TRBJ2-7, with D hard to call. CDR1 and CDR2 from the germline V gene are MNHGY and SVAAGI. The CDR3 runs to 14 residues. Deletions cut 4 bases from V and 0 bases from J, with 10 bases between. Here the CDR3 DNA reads TGTGCCAGCAGTTGGACGGTTAGCTCCTACGAGCAGTACTTC. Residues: CASSWTVSSYEQYF.

CDR3 DNA: TGCGCCAGCAGCTCAGGGGGCTGGTCCTACGAGCAGTACTTC. Its protein product is CASSSGGWSYEQYF. J is TRBJ2-7 and V is TRBV5-1, with TRBD1 matching over 8 bases. Germline CDR1 reads SGHRS; CDR2 reads YFSETQ. This CDR3 comprises 14 residues. Germline trimming cut 3 bases from V and 1 base from J; bases unmatched to any gene: 3.

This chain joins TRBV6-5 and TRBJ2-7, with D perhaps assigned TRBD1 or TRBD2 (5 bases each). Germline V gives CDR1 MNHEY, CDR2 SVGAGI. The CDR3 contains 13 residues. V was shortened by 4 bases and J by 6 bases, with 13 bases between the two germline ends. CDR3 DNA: TGTGCCAGCAGTTTCCTCCCTGGGACCGAGCAGTACTTC. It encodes CASSFLPGTEQYF.